The 15 T cell receptor beta chains reported below all come from one sample, sequenced in a study of blood T cells in healthy people across ages. A second about 6 to 12 cycle PCR used barcoded and J-beta primers. TCRdb re-analysed the 5' RACE reads in MiXCR, keeping a single row per CDR3 protein. The table lists more than 900,000 distinct CDR3 sequences, approximately 26% of them singletons. The same sample was also used in a study of T cells of mothers and their children.

The material sequenced was blood. Receptors were obtained from a girl aged 2-10 years in good health.

This chain uses TRBV12-3 or TRBV12-4 with TRBJ2-7; 11 bases agree with TRBD1. The J call may be incorrect, as the DNA end agrees better with TRBJ2-1. This CDR3 is built from 15 residues. CDR3 residues: CASSLGGQGALEQFF. The CDR3, as DNA: TGTGCCAGCAGTTTGGGAGGACAGGGGGCTCTGGAGCAGTTCTTC.

The genes are TRBV12-3 or TRBV12-4 and TRBJ1-2; D is unclear. The CDR3 is made up of 13 amino acids. V shed 6 bases and J shed 1 base, with 9 bases lying between them. The DNA of the CDR3 is TGTGCCAGCAGACCAGCGAATAACTATGGCTACACCTTC. Translation gives CASRPANNYGYTF.

The genes are TRBV28 and TRBJ2-5, with 7 bases lining up with TRBD1. The V segment lost 3 bases and the J segment 4 bases; nucleotides outside the gene matches: 8. The CDR3 extends over 15 amino acids. Germline V gives CDR1 MDHEN, CDR2 SYDVKM. CDR3 sequence (DNA): TGTGCCAGCAGTTTGAACAGGGGATTGGCAGAGACCCAGTACTTC. This gives the protein CASSLNRGLAETQYF.

This clonotype was detected a few times. V is TRBV9 and J is TRBJ2-5; D call uncertain. Germline CDR1 reads SGDLS; CDR2 reads YYNGEE. The ends were cut back, 0 bases at V and 0 bases at J, with 9 bases in the middle. This CDR3 has 15 residues. The CDR3: CASSVDWGYQETQYF. The CDR3 DNA sequence: TGTGCCAGCAGCGTAGATTGGGGTTACCAAGAGACCCAGTACTTC.

The rearrangement uses TRBV7-6 and TRBJ1-4; D ambiguous. Germline CDR1 SGHVS, CDR2 FNYEAQ. This CDR3 spans 15 amino acids. Trimming shortened V by 7 bases and J by 2 bases, and 14 bases separated the two germline ends. CDR3 sequence (DNA): TGTGCCAGCATCGAAGAGATAGGCACTAATGAAAAACTGTTTTTT. Translating it yields CASIEEIGTNEKLFF. The full variable domain, in which reference TRBV7-6 and TRBJ1-4 provide the parts outside the CDR3, is GAGVSQSPRYKVTKRGQDVALRCDPISGHVSLYWYRQALGQGPEFLTYFNYEAQQDKSGLPNDRFSAERPEGSISTLTIQRTEQRDSAMYRCASIEEIGTNEKLFFGSGTQLSVL.

The chain recombines TRBV29-1 with TRBJ2-2; TRBD1 aligns across 7 bases. CDR1 is SQVTM and CDR2 is ANQGSEA in the germline V gene. The CDR3 contains 14 residues. Trimming took 4 bases from V and 1 from J; bases not matched to a gene: 3. CDR3 DNA sequence: TGCAGCGTTGTCGGGACAGAGAACACCGGGGAGCTGTTTTTT. This gives the protein CSVVGTENTGELFF.

V is TRBV12-3 or TRBV12-4 and J is TRBJ1-2; the D is unclear. The CDR3 runs to 11 residues. V gave up 7 bases and J gave up 7 bases, with 10 bases separating them. This chain's CDR3 is CASTLGSGYTF. The CDR3 nucleotides are TGTGCCAGCACTCTAGGGTCTGGCTACACCTTC.

The chain joins TRBV18 to TRBJ1-1; the D is unclear. This CDR3 has 15 residues. From germline, CDR1 is KGHSH and CDR2 LQKENI. V dropped 7 bases and J dropped 0 bases, with 15 bases sitting between them. CDR3: CASFPVNRVNTEAFF. The CDR3 DNA reads as TGTGCCAGCTTCCCGGTTAATAGAGTGAACACTGAAGCTTTCTTT. The full variable domain, completed using reference TRBV18 and TRBJ1-1, is NAGVMQNPRHLVRRRGQEARLRCSPMKGHSHVYWYRQLPEEGLKFMVYLQKENIIDESGMPKERFSAEFPKEGPSILRIQQVVRGDSAAYFCASFPVNRVNTEAFFGQGTRLTVV.

The chain uses TRBV3-1 and TRBJ2-7; no definite D call. V was trimmed by 1 base and J by 2 bases, leaving 9 bases between them. Germline V gene data show CDR1 as LGHDT and CDR2 as YNNKEL (reference sequence). The CDR3 length is 14 residues. This CDR3 reads CASSQAVRAYEQYF. The CDR3 nucleotides are TGTGCCAGCAGCCAAGCCGTCAGAGCCTACGAGCAGTACTTC.

This clonotype was counted a few times. V usage is TRBV7-3 and J usage is TRBJ1-6; D call uncertain. The germline V gene encodes CDR1 SGHTA and CDR2 FQGTGA. The CDR3 has 15 residues. Trimming left V 4 bases short and J 10 bases short, with 17 bases between. The CDR3 DNA sequence: TGTGCCAGCAGCTCGGCGGCAGGCTGGCAATCACCCCTCCACTTT. It is translated as CASSSAAGWQSPLHF.

This clonotype was counted only a few times. One junction end does not reproduce the germline sequence, and a read error may be involved. V gene TRBV29-1 combines with J gene TRBJ2-5; D call uncertain. The CDR3 length is 14 residues. Looked up from germline, CDR1 is SQVTM and CDR2 is ANQGSEA. The DNA of the CDR3 is TGCAGCATTGAAGGACCCGAAACTCCGGAGACCCAGTACTTC. It yields the protein CSIEGPETPETQYF. Full variable domain (remainder filled in from reference TRBV29-1 and TRBJ2-5): SAVISQKPSRDICQRGTSLTIQCQVDSQVTMMFWYRQQPGQSLTLIATANQGSEATYESGFVIDKFPISRPNLTFSTLTVSNMSPEDSSIYLCSIEGPETPETQYFGPGTRLLVL.

The V gene is TRBV11-2, the J gene TRBJ1-4, with D unresolved. V dropped 3 bases and J dropped 8 bases, with 16 bases sitting between them. CDR3 length equals 15 residues. Germline lookup yields CDR1 SGHAT and CDR2 FQNNGV. In DNA form, the CDR3 reads TGTGCCAGCAGCTTTTCACACCGGCAGGAGGAAAAACTGTTTTTT. It yields the protein CASSFSHRQEEKLFF.

In its sample, this clonotype was seen a few times. The chain is built from TRBV5-5 and TRBJ2-5; D uncertain. Near its end, the DNA agrees better with TRBJ2-7, so the J call may be wrong. Germline values: CDR1 SGHKS, CDR2 YYEKEE (reference sequence). This CDR3 is 15 amino acids long. The CDR3 bases are TGTGCCAGCAGCTTGCTGACATTACCAAGCTACGAGCAGTACTTC. Encoded protein: CASSLLTLPSYEQYF.

The sample holds a few counts of this clonotype. The chain couples TRBV20-1 to TRBJ1-1; D unclear. V was clipped by 3 bases and J by 5 bases, with 13 bases between them. Germline values: CDR1 DFQATT, CDR2 SNEGSKA (reference sequence). This CDR3 has 13 residues. The CDR3 loop is CSASLSGETEAFF. The CDR3 region has the DNA TGCAGTGCTAGTCTATCAGGAGAAACTGAAGCTTTCTTT.

In its sample, this clonotype was seen a few times. The rearrangement joins TRBV7-8 to TRBJ2-5; TRBD2 matches at 12 bases. The CDR3 spans 15 residues. Germline values: CDR1 SGHVS, CDR2 FQNEAQ. V shed 4 bases, J shed 4 bases, and the junction held 4 bases outside the gene matches. The CDR3 loop reads CASSSGLAGLETQYF. CDR3 DNA sequence: TGTGCCAGCAGCTCCGGACTAGCGGGGTTAGAGACCCAGTACTTC. The variable domain in full, completed from reference TRBV7-8 and TRBJ2-5, reads GAGVSQSPRYKVAKRGQDVALRCDPISGHVSLFWYQQALGQGPEFLTYFQNEAQLDKSGLPSDRFFAERPEGSVSTLKIQRTQQEDSAVYLCASSSGLAGLETQYFGPGTRLLVL.